This T cell receptor beta chain was recovered during a study of T cell responses to AZD1222 COVID-19 vaccine. Assay: immunoSEQ multiplex PCR; the TCRdb copy retains only in-frame clones and omits some. The table includes roughly 150,000 clones, around nine tenths detected once. The study's findings and limits: A mostly white British donor set with more females was recruited, and clonal diversity was possibly underestimated.

As for this clone: Its target is not known.

V trimming: 2 bases; J trimming: 6 bases; junction bases outside the gene matches: 4. The CDR3 runs to 15 residues. Per the germline V gene, CDR1 is SGHTA and CDR2 is FQGTGA. The receptor was isolated from an adult who received the AZD1222 COVID-19 vaccine. Specimen: peripheral blood, collected 28 days after the second AZD1222 dose. The J gene is TRBJ2-2, the V gene TRBV7-3; TRBD2 agrees at 9 bases. Written as DNA, the CDR3 is TGTGCCAGCAGCTTATTAGCGGGAGCCCCCGGGGAGCTGTTTTTT. Translating gives CASSLLAGAPGELFF.